Listed here are 5 T cell receptor beta chains from one sample, sequenced in a study of CD8 T cells in Susac syndrome. Reverse transcription of roughly 0.5 to 1 ug RNA was carried out with random hexamers. MiXCR was run by TCRdb on the immunoSEQ multiplex PCR reads, yielding one entry per CDR3 protein. The table lists a few hundred thousand distinct CDR3 sequences, 95% of them singletons. The source material was CD4+ T cells from PBMCs. Receptors were obtained from a human donor with multiple sclerosis.

CDR3 bases: TGTGCCAGCTCTCCCTCTGCGGGGACCGAGCAGTTCTTC. Translation gives CASSPSAGTEQFF. The chain carries TRBV18 and TRBJ2-1; possible D gene TRBD2, 6 bases. The CDR3 is 13 amino acids. Per the germline V gene, CDR1 is KGHSH and CDR2 is LQKENI. Deletions cut 6 bases from V and 10 bases from J, with 16 bases between.

The chain joins TRBV6-6 to TRBJ2-7; 11 bases line up with TRBD1. The CDR3 is 16 residues long. With 7 bases clipped from V and 6 bases from J, the junction kept 14 bases outside the gene matches. CDR1 is MNHNY and CDR2 is SVGAGI in the germline V gene (reference sequence). The CDR3 here is CASTGGARDRGTEQYF. For the CDR3, the DNA is TGTGCCAGCACCGGGGGGGCCCGGGACAGGGGGACCGAGCAGTACTTC.

This clonotype has just one count. The DNA for the CDR3 is TGTGCCAGCAGTGTCAGGGGGCAAGGCACTGAAGCTTTCTTT. Residues: CASSVRGQGTEAFF. This sequence joins TRBV2 and TRBJ1-1, with 8 bases lining up with TRBD1. The CDR3 covers 14 residues. With 4 bases clipped from V and 4 bases from J, the junction kept 5 bases outside the gene matches. Germline values: CDR1 SNHLY, CDR2 FYNNEI.

This clonotype was found once. The chain joins TRBV15 to TRBJ2-2; D not certain. The germline CDR1 and CDR2 sequences are LNHNV and YYDKDF (reference sequence). V was cut by 4 bases and J by 7 bases, with 7 bases left in between. CDR3 length equals 12 residues. Here the CDR3 reads CATSTHGGELFF. The CDR3 DNA reads as TGTGCCACCAGCACCCACGGCGGGGAGCTGTTTTTT.

This sequence joins TRBV24-1 and TRBJ2-2; no definite D call. CDR1 is KGHDR, CDR2 SFDVKD, per germline. V was clipped by 5 bases and J by 2 bases, with 8 bases between them. The CDR3 totals 14 residues. In DNA form, the CDR3 reads TGTGCCACCAGTGGAGCCAGAAACACCGGGGAGCTGTTTTTT. Protein sequence: CATSGARNTGELFF.